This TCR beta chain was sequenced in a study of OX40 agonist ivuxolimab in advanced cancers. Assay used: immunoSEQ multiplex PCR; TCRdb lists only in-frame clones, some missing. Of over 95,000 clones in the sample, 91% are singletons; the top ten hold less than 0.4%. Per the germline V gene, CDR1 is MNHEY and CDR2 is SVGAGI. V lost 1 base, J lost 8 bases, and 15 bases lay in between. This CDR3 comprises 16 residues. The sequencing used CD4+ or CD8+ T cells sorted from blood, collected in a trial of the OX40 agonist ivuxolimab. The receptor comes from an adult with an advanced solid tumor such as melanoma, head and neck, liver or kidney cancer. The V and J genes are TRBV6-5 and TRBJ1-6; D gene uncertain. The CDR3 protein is CASSYLEVGGDSPLHF. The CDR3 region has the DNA TGTGCCAGCAGTTACTTGGAGGTTGGCGGCGATTCACCCCTCCACTTT.